Here is one T cell receptor beta chain with its context. The target antigen is unknown. The entry originates in a study of cytotoxic CD8 clonotypes in ibrutinib-treated CLL. Study results and limitations: The clonality went up when patients responded to ibrutinib and dropped back toward baseline at progression. Sustained-remission and progressing patients were not sampled at matched times.

TCRdb keeps only in-frame clones here, not all; method: immunoSEQ multiplex PCR. Among 30,000 to 50,000 clones, 65% to 70% were seen once, and the ten largest hold 6% to 8%. Losses at the gene ends were 8 bases for V and 0 bases for J; bases not matched to a gene: 6. CDR3 length: 14 residues. The V gene's germline CDR1 is ENHRY and CDR2 SYGVKD. The V gene is TRBV10-3, the J gene TRBJ2-7; 8 bases agree with TRBD2. The sample here was PBMCs, taken at disease progression, from a patient treated with ibrutinib. The sequence derives from a human donor with chronic lymphocytic leukemia. DNA for the CDR3: TGTGCCATCGGGACGGGGACTAGCTCCTACGAGCAGTACTTC. It codes for CAIGTGTSSYEQYF.